These 6 T cell receptor beta chains share one sample of origin, sequenced in a study of beta chain features in type 1 diabetes. The study reverse transcribed the entire isolated RNA, so it sequenced expressed TCRB transcripts. Profiled with immunoSEQ multiplex PCR; TCRdb holds only in-frame clones, not every one. In the table there are under 550,000 clones, approximately 10% of which are singletons. The sequenced sample was naive CD4+ T cells from blood. These receptors all stem from a woman aged 18-35 years in good health.

This clone was counted a few times. The V gene is TRBV19, the J gene TRBJ1-1; tentative D call: TRBD1 (5 bases). The CDR3 sequence is 15 residues long. Germline V gives CDR1 LNHDA, CDR2 SQIVND (reference sequence). Trimming took 5 bases from V and 5 from J, leaving 18 bases between them. The CDR3 bases are TGTGCCAGTAGTGCCAGGGTTTGGAGGGGAACTGAAGCTTTCTTT. The encoded protein is CASSARVWRGTEAFF.

There are a few counts of this clone. The chain recombines TRBV4-3 with TRBJ2-5; 7 bases are shared with TRBD2. The junction had 7 bases not matched to a gene; V was cut back by 4 bases and J by 5 bases. Germline lookup yields CDR1 LGHNA and CDR2 YSLEER. The CDR3 totals 14 residues. This chain's CDR3 is CASSLAGAEETQYF. The CDR3 DNA follows: TGCGCCAGCAGCCTAGCGGGCGCGGAGGAGACCCAGTACTTC.

The V and J genes are TRBV7-2 and TRBJ2-1; tentatively, D is TRBD1 (6 bases). From germline, CDR1 is SGHTA and CDR2 FQGNSA. This CDR3 is built from 15 residues. The V gene lost 5 bases and the J gene lost 2 bases, with 13 bases spanning the gap. CDR3 amino acids: CASSGTDRTYNEQFF. CDR3 DNA sequence: TGTGCCAGCAGCGGAACGGACAGAACCTACAATGAGCAGTTCTTC.

The rearrangement uses TRBV7-2 and TRBJ2-3, with 11 nucleotides matching TRBD2. Germline V gene lookup returns CDR1 SGHTA and CDR2 FQGNSA. The CDR3 spans 17 residues. The ends lost 2 bases at V and 1 base at J; junction bases unmatched: 5. The CDR3 protein is CASSLPRLAGRTDTQYF. CDR3 nucleotides: TGTGCCAGCAGCTTACCGCGACTAGCGGGACGCACAGATACGCAGTATTTT.

The sample holds a few counts of this clone. The V gene is TRBV29-1, the J gene TRBJ1-5; D call uncertain. Germline V CDR1 and CDR2: SQVTM, ANQGSEA. This CDR3 comprises 14 residues. Trimming pared 5 bases from V and 3 bases from J, leaving 14 bases between. DNA of the CDR3: TGCAGCGTTAAGGAGGGTACCCTCAATCAGCCCCAGCATTTT. Amino acids: CSVKEGTLNQPQHF. The full variable domain, with the rest looked up from reference TRBV29-1 and TRBJ1-5, is SAVISQKPSRDICQRGTSLTIQCQVDSQVTMMFWYRQQPGQSLTLIATANQGSEATYESGFVIDKFPISRPNLTFSTLTVSNMSPEDSSIYLCSVKEGTLNQPQHFGDGTRLSIL.

This clone was seen only a few times. The CDR3 DNA reads as TGTGCCAGCAGTGAATCAGGGACAGGGTTCAACTATGGCTACACCTTC. It translates to CASSESGTGFNYGYTF. The chain carries TRBV25-1 and TRBJ1-2; 9 nucleotides agree with TRBD1. This CDR3 region has 16 residues. V was clipped by 1 base and J by 2 bases; unmatched bases: 5. Germline loops: CDR1 MGHDK, CDR2 SYGVNS.